This section outlines one T cell receptor (beta chain) sequence together with its context. Antigen specificity is unknown. A junction end diverges from the germline sequence, so it may reflect a read error. The sample is drawn from a study of T-cell reconstitution after alpha-beta-depleted transplantation in children. General study points: Most T-cell counts and diversity one year after the transplant came from T cells that were newly produced. At around two months after transplant, the alpha-beta T cells were reportedly derived from several hundred expanded clones that came from non-depleted graft cells.

This CDR3 region has 12 residues. Germline CDR1 SGHTA, CDR2 FQGNSA. Preparing the TCRbeta library involved the use of unique molecular identifiers. TCRdb reanalysed the PCR reads using MiXCR and keeps one entry per CDR3 protein. The table shows about 350,000 distinct CDR3 sequences, with 15% to 20% occurring only once. The input for sequencing was PBMCs, mostly from graft donor cells, taken 360 days after TCRalphabeta/CD19-depleted stem cell transplant. J is TRBJ2-1 and V is TRBV7-2; D is undetermined. The TCR was taken from a male patient under 10 years old who had a stem cell transplant for acute lymphoblastic leukemia, so the T cells may come from the graft donor. In DNA form, the CDR3 reads TGTGCCAGCAGCTTAGCGGCCCAGGTCCGTATCTTC. As protein: CASSLAAQVRIF.